This TCR beta chain was identified in a study of cytomegalovirus exposure and HLA in healthy donors. The V gene's germline CDR1 is MNHEY and CDR2 SMNVEV (reference sequence). The V end was cut by 7 bases, the J end by 3 bases, with 22 bases between. This CDR3 contains 16 residues. The PCR made use of 60 Vbeta and 13 Jbeta primers. Clones were sequenced by immunoSEQ multiplex PCR, and TCRdb holds only the in-frame ones, with some missing. This table holds around 48,000 clones. Broader study findings: The study designated 150 or so TCR beta chains cytomegalovirus-associated. One variant, a missense change in DCLRE1C, was linked in a later analysis to TCR beta V- and J-gene trimming. For most subjects, TCR beta sequences were reported to predict HLA-A and HLA-B alleles with accuracy.

On this clone: Its antigen is still unknown.

This chain connects TRBV27 to TRBJ2-7; a weak D match, TRBD2 (6 bases). The sequencing sample was made of PBMCs. The clonotype originates from a female donor in good health and CMV-seronegative. The CDR3 region is CASKPLRGTDHYEQYF. The CDR3, as DNA: TGTGCCAGCAAACCCCTCCGCGGGACGGACCACTACGAGCAGTACTTC.